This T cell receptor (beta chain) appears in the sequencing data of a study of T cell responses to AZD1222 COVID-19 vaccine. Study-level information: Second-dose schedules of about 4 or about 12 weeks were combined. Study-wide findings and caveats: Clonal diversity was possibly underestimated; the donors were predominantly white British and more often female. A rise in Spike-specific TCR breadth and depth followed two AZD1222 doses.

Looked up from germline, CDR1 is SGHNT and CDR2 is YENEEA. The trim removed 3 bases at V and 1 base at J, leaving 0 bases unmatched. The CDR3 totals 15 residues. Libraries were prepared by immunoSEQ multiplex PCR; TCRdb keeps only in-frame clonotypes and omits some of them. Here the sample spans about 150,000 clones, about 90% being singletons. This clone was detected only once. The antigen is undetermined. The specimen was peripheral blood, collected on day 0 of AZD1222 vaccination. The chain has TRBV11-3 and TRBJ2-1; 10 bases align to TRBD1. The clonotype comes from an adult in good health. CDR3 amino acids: CASSLGQGSYNEQFF. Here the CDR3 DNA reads TGTGCCAGCAGCTTGGGACAGGGGTCCTACAATGAGCAGTTCTTC.